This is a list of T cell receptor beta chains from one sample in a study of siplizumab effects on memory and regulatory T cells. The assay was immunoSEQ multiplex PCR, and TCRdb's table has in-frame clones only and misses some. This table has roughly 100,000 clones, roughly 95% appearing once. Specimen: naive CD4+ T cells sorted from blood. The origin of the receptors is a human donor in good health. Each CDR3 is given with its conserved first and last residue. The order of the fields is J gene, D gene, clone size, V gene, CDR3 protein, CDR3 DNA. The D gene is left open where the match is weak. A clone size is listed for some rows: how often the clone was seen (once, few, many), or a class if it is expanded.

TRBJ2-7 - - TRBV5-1 CASSFRDTTYEQYF TGCGCCAGCAGCTTTCGGGACACTACCTACGAGCAGTACTTC
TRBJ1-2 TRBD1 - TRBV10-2 CASSETGALGGYTF TGCGCCAGCAGTGAAACAGGGGCCTTGGGTGGCTACACCTTC
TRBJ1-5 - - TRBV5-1 CASSFGGSPDEPQHF TGCGCCAGCAGCTTCGGTGGCAGTCCCGATGAGCCCCAGCATTTT
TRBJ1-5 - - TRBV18 CASSPGIQPQHF TGTGCCAGCTCACCAGGGATTCAGCCCCAGCATTTT
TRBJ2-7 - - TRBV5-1 CASSLAGDGRIYEQYF TGCGCCAGCAGCTTGGCTGGGGACGGGCGTATCTACGAGCAGTACTTC
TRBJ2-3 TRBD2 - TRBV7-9 CASSPIAGGMTDTQYF TGTGCCAGCAGCCCGATAGCGGGGGGGATGACAGATACGCAGTATTTT
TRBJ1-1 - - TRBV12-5 CASGLYLPARDTEAFF TGTGCTAGTGGTTTATACCTCCCCGCGAGGGACACTGAAGCTTTCTTT
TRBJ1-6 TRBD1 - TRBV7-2 CASSGTEGSPLHF TGTGCCAGCAGCGGGACAGAGGGCTCACCCCTCCACTTT
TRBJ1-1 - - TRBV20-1 CSAREAGEAFF TGCAGTGCTAGAGAGGCCGGGGAAGCTTTCTTT
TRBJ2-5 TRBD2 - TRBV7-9 CASIPTGTSGGETQYF TGTGCCAGCATCCCGACCGGGACTAGCGGGGGAGAGACCCAGTACTTC
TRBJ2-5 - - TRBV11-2 CASAQGWETQYF TGTGCCAGTGCGCAGGGGTGGGAGACCCAGTACTTC
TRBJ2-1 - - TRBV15 CATSRETGKNNEQFF TGTGCCACCAGCAGAGAAACAGGAAAGAACAATGAGCAGTTCTTC
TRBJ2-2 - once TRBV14 CASSPRLDTGELFF TGTGCCAGCAGCCCAAGGCTAGACACCGGGGAGCTGTTTTTT
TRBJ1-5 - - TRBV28 CASSKIDRDNQPQHF TGTGCCAGCAGTAAGATAGACCGGGACAATCAGCCCCAGCATTTT
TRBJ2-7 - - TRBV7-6 CASSSTPSGEQYF TGTGCCAGCAGCTCCACCCCCTCTGGCGAGCAGTACTTC
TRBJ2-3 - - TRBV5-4 CASSLQVLPTDTQYF TGTGCCAGCAGCTTGCAGGTTCTCCCCACAGATACGCAGTATTTT
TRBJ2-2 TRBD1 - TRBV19 CGLMTGGNTGELFF TGTGGCCTAATGACAGGGGGAAACACCGGGGAGCTGTTTTTT
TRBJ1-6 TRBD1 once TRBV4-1 CASSYTGADNSPLHF TGCGCCAGCAGCTATACAGGGGCCGATAATTCACCCCTCCACTTT
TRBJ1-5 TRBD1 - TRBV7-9 CASSLGDRGGSQHF TGTGCCAGCAGCCTAGGGGACAGGGGTGGGTCCCAGCATTTT
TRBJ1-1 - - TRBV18 CASSPQGNTEAFF TGTGCCAGCTCACCACAGGGTAACACTGAAGCTTTCTTT
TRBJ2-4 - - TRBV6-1 CASSEYRDSKNIQYF TGTGCCAGCAGTGAATACAGGGATTCCAAAAACATTCAGTACTTC
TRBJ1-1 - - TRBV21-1 CASSKEGGTEAFF TGTGCCAGCAGCAAAGAGGGTGGGACTGAAGCTTTCTTT
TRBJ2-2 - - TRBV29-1 CSVEVRERTNTGELFF TGCAGCGTTGAAGTACGAGAACGGACGAACACCGGGGAGCTGTTTTTT
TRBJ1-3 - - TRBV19 CASRDRSSGNTIYF TGTGCCAGTAGAGACCGGAGCTCTGGAAACACCATATATTTT
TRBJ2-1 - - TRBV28 CASSFIGVSYNEQFF TGTGCCAGCAGTTTCATTGGGGTCTCCTACAATGAGCAGTTCTTC
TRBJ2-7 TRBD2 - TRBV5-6 CASSPWLAVYEQYF TGTGCCAGCAGCCCTTGGCTAGCGGTCTACGAGCAGTACTTC
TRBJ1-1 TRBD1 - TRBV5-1 CASSVQQGTGYEAFF TGCGCCAGCAGCGTACAACAAGGGACAGGGTATGAAGCTTTCTTT
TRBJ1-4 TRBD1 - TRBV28 CASSLGTASEKLFF TGTGCCAGCAGCCTCGGGACAGCGTCCGAAAAACTGTTTTTT
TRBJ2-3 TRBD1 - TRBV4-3 CASSQAGQGHSTDTQYF TGCGCCAGCAGCCAAGCGGGACAGGGGCATAGCACAGATACGCAGTATTTT
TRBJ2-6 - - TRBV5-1 CASSLVALAGANVLTF TGCGCCAGCAGCTTGGTGGCTCTCGCCGGGGCCAACGTCCTGACTTTC
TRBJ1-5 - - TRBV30 CAWSYVTSNQPQHF TGTGCCTGGAGTTACGTGACAAGCAATCAGCCCCAGCATTTT
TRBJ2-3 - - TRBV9 CASSAHRLEDTQYF TGTGCCAGCAGCGCACACAGACTAGAAGATACGCAGTATTTT